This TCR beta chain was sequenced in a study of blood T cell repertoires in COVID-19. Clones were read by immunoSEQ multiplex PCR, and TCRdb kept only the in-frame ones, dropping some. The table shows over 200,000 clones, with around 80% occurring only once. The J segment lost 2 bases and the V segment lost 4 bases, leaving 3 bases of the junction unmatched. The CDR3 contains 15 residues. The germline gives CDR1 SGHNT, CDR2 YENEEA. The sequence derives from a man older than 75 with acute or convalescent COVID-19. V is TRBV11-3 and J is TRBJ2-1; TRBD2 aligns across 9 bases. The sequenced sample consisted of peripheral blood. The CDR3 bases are TGTGCCAGCAGCTCAATAGCGGGGGCCTACAATGAGCAGTTCTTC. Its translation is CASSSIAGAYNEQFF. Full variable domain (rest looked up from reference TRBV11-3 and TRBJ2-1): EAGVVQSPRYKIIEKKQPVAFWCNPISGHNTLYWYLQNLGQGPELLIRYENEEAVDDSQLPKDRFSAERLKGVDSTLKIQPAELGDSAVYLCASSSIAGAYNEQFFGPGTRLTVL.